This T cell receptor (beta chain) was identified during a study of identical twins. The CDR3 is 13 residues long. V was shortened by 7 bases and J by 6 bases, with 12 bases between the two germline ends. TCRdb passed the 5' RACE reads through MiXCR, listing each CDR3 protein once. This sample has under 250,000 distinct CDR3 sequences, with approximately 8% found just once. The sample also formed part of further work on yellow fever vaccine responses in identical twins.

Sequencing was done on a sample of CD8+ T cells sorted from blood. The genes are TRBV12-3 or TRBV12-4 and TRBJ2-2, with D perhaps TRBD1 (5 bases). This receptor was obtained from a woman aged 18-30 years in good health. Here the CDR3 DNA reads TGTGCCAGCAACCTACAGGTGGCCGGGGAGCTGTTTTTT. Protein sequence: CASNLQVAGELFF.